Listed below are T cell receptor beta chains from one sample, sequenced in a study of control samples from healthy donors and cancer patients. Measured with immunoSEQ multiplex PCR; TCRdb has only the in-frame clones, and not every one. In the table there are roughly 130,000 clones, more than 85% of which are singletons. The sequencing input was blood. The receptors derive from a man between 18 and 29 years old in good health. The CDR3 runs from the conserved cysteine through the conserved F or W. The order of the fields is clone size, J gene, D gene, V gene, CDR3 protein, CDR3 DNA. D genes are given only for firm matches. The size field is filled for only some rows; it gives once, few, many or a size class.

.,TRBJ1-1,.,TRBV9,CASTPRPMNTEAFF,TGTGCCAGCACCCCCCGACCCATGAACACTGAAGCTTTCTTT
.,TRBJ2-6,.,TRBV30,CAWSQTGANVLTF,TGTGCCTGGAGCCAGACTGGGGCCAACGTCCTGACTTTC
once,TRBJ1-5,.,TRBV5-1,CASSLDGGNQPQHF,TGCGCCAGCAGCTTGGATGGGGGCAATCAGCCCCAGCATTTT
once,TRBJ2-7,.,TRBV12-5,CASGFRDHEQYF,TGTGCTAGTGGTTTCAGGGATCACGAGCAGTACTTC
.,TRBJ2-3,TRBD2,TRBV3-1/TRBV3-2,CASSQQGLALPDTQYF,TGTGCCAGCAGCCAACAAGGACTAGCTCTCCCAGATACGCAGTATTTT
.,TRBJ1-1,TRBD1,TRBV2,CASSFTGANTEAFF,TGTGCCAGCAGTTTTACAGGGGCGAACACTGAAGCTTTCTTT
.,TRBJ1-1,.,TRBV30,CAGPGPQAAFF,TGTGCCGGACCGGGGCCCCAAGCGGCTTTCTTT
.,TRBJ2-7,TRBD1,TRBV5-1,CASSFPGQGRDEQYF,TGCGCCAGCAGCTTTCCGGGACAGGGACGCGACGAGCAGTACTTC
.,TRBJ2-5,.,TRBV5-5,CASSLAATETQYF,TGTGCCAGCAGCTTGGCCGCCACTGAGACCCAGTACTTC
.,TRBJ1-2,TRBD1,TRBV5-4,CASSGRQGANYGYTF,TGTGCCAGCAGCGGACGACAGGGGGCCAACTATGGCTACACCTTC
.,TRBJ1-3,TRBD1,TRBV6-5,CASTLQGASGNTIYF,TGTGCCAGCACTCTACAGGGGGCGTCTGGAAACACCATATATTTT
.,TRBJ1-3,.,TRBV2,CASSVRVLNTIYF,TGTGCCAGCAGTGTCCGGGTGCTCAACACCATATATTTT
.,TRBJ1-2,TRBD1,TRBV30,CAWSVLAGGVGYTF,TGTGCCTGGAGTGTATTGGCAGGGGGAGTTGGCTACACCTTC
.,TRBJ2-3,.,TRBV3-1/TRBV3-2,CASSQDTADTQYF,TGTGCCAGCAGCCAAGACACGGCAGATACGCAGTATTTT